This entry features one TCR beta chain sequence. Its antigen remains unknown. The data are from a study of T cell responses to AZD1222 COVID-19 vaccine. General observations from the study: Spike was spanned by vaccine-associated CD4 TCRs, with dominance at 160-218 and 743-854.

The method was immunoSEQ multiplex PCR; TCRdb's version includes in-frame clones alone and lacks a portion of them. The profile covers 150,000 to 200,000 clones, with about 86% appearing a single time and under 14% taken by the ten largest. Second doses at about 4 or about 12 weeks were pooled. Here the sequenced sample was peripheral blood, taken 28 days after the second AZD1222 dose. This TCR was recovered from an adult who received the AZD1222 COVID-19 vaccine.

CDR3 DNA: TGTGCCAGCAGGATCTCACCGAACACTGAAGCTTTCTTT. Translating it yields CASRISPNTEAFF. The V and J genes are TRBV12-3 or TRBV12-4 and TRBJ1-1; D call uncertain. The V end lost 6 bases, the J end lost 1 base, and 9 bases lay between the germline ends. The CDR3 runs to 13 residues.